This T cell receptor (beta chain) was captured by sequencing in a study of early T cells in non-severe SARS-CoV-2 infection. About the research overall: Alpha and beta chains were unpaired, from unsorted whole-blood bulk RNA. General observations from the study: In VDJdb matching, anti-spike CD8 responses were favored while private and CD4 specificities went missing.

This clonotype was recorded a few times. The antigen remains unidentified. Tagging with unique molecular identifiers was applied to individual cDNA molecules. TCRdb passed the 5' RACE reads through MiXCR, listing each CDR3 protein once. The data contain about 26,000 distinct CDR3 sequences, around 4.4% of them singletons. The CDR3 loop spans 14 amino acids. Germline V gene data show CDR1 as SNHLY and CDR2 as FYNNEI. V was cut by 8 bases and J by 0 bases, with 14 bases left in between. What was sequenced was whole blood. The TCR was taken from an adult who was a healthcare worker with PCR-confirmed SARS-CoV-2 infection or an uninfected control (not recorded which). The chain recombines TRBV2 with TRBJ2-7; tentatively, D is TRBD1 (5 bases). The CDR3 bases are TGTGCCAGCGATAAGGGGAAGTACTCCTACGAGCAGTACTTC. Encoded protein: CASDKGKYSYEQYF.